This TCR beta chain was identified in a study of CD8+ T cells in alopecia areata. Study-wide context: Twice a day, 5 to 10 mg of oral tofacitinib was administered to treated patients.

Comments on this clone: The antigen is undetermined. The same CDR3 also results from other DNA sequences found in this sample.

Study-level results: Lesional scalp exceeded normal scalp in clonality, especially in alopecia totalis/universalis. On tofacitinib, scalp and blood still held many of the expanded lesional clones.

Once RNA had been extracted, it was reverse transcribed into cDNA to act as the sequencing template. Assay used: immunoSEQ multiplex PCR; TCRdb lists only in-frame clones, some missing. The repertoire holds fewer than 250,000 clones, around two fifths seen once, with roughly 0.45% in the top ten. Germline V gene lookup returns CDR1 MNHEY and CDR2 SVGAGI. The CDR3 has 15 residues. Unmatched junction bases numbered 4, after V lost 2 bases and J lost 2 bases. Treatment reported: oral pan-JAK inhibitor, 5-10 mg twice daily. The sequence derives from a human donor with alopecia areata. The material was CD4+ T cells sorted from blood, obtained around week 30, from a patient treated with tofacitinib. The chain links TRBV6-5 to TRBJ2-7; 9 nucleotides agree with TRBD1. For the CDR3, the DNA is TGTGCCAGCAGTTACAGGGGACAGGGCACCTACGAGCAGTACTTC. This sequence encodes CASSYRGQGTYEQYF.